This TCR beta chain came from a study of vaccination and CD4 T cells after COVID-19. Overall study: Median time from COVID diagnosis to post-COVID sampling was 101 days (35 to 161). A CEFX pool, an HIV-1 Nef pool, or no peptide went to control cultures.

Described treatment: 10-day PBMC culture with coronavirus spike peptide pools or control peptides (ViraFEST assay). The CDR3 loop spans 13 amino acids. V trimming: 4 bases; J trimming: 6 bases; junction bases outside the gene matches: 5. CDR1 is MDHEN, CDR2 SYDVKM, per germline. Study conclusions and caveats: Although the median of SARS-CoV-2-reactive clonotypes rose from around 19 to 38, the change was not significant.

As for this clonotype: Its antigen is unknown.

An Oncomine TCR Beta short-read assay was used to sequence the DNA from cultured CD4+ T cells. Genomic DNA was taken out of cultured CD4+ T cells by extraction. MiXCR, run by TCRdb on the PCR reads, gives a single entry per CDR3 protein. The table records tens of thousands of distinct CDR3 sequences, about 52% of them present only once. This TCR came from a human donor who had recovered from COVID-19. The chain employs TRBV28 and TRBJ1-2; 7 bases are a match to TRBD1. The sequenced material came from CD4+ T cells from blood, cultured in vitro. CDR3 DNA sequence: TGTGCCAGCAGTTCGCCGGGACAGAATGGCTACACCTTC. Its translation is CASSSPGQNGYTF.